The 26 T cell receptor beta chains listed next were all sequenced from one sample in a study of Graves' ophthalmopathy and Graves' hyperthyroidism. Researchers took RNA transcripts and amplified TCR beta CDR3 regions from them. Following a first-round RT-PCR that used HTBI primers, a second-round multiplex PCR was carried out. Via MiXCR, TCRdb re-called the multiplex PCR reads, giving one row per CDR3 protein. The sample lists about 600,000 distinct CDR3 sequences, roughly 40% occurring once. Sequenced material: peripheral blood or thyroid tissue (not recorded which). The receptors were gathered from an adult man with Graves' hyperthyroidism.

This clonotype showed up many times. The CDR3 protein is CASSLDDRDYEQYF. The DNA of the CDR3 is TGTGCCAGCAGCTTAGATGACAGGGACTACGAGCAGTACTTC. This rearrangement joins TRBV7-6 to TRBJ2-7; TRBD1 matches at 7 bases. Trimming cost V 1 base and J 3 bases; bases outside gene matches: 3. The CDR3 consists of 14 residues. Germline V lookup: CDR1 SGHVS, CDR2 FNYEAQ.

The CDR3 DNA follows: TGTGCCAGCAGATCCGGGACAGGGGGCACCGGGGCCAACGTCCTGACTTTC. Amino acid sequence: CASRSGTGGTGANVLTF. V gene TRBV10-3 combines with J gene TRBJ2-6; 12 nucleotides match TRBD1. J gave up 4 bases and V 10 bases, and 11 bases lay outside the gene matches. Germline CDR1 and CDR2: ENHRY and SYGVKD. This CDR3 has 17 residues.

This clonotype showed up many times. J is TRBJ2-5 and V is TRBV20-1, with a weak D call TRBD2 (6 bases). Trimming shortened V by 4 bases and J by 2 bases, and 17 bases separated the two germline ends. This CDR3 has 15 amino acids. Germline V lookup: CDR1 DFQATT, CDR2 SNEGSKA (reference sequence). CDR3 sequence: CSATPGLTRQETQYF. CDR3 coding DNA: TGCAGTGCTACACCGGGACTGACTAGACAAGAGACCCAGTACTTC.

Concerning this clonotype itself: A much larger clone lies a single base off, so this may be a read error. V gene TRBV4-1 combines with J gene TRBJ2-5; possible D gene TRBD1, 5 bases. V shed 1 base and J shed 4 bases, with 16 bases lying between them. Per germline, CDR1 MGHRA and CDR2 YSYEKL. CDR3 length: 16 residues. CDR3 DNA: TGCGCCAGCAGCCAAGTAGGGCAGGGCTATTTAGAGACCCAGTACTTC. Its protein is CASSQVGQGYLETQYF.

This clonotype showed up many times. CDR3 residues: CASSLSRTGGNEKLFF. Written as DNA, the CDR3 is TGTGCCAGCAGCTTATCCCGGACAGGGGGTAATGAAAAACTGTTTTTT. This chain joins TRBV7-9 and TRBJ1-4; 10 nucleotides agree with TRBD1. This CDR3 is 16 amino acids long. Germline-derived CDR1 and CDR2 are SEHNR and FQNEAQ (reference sequence). V gave up 2 bases and J gave up 4 bases; unmatched junction bases: 4.

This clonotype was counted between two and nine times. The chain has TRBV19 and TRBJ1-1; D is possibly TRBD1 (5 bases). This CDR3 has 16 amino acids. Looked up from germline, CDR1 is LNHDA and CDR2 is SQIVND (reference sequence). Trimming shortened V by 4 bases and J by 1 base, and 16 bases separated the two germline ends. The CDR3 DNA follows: TGTGCCAGTAGTACCCGGGACGCCGGGAGGAACACTGAAGCTTTCTTT. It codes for CASSTRDAGRNTEAFF.

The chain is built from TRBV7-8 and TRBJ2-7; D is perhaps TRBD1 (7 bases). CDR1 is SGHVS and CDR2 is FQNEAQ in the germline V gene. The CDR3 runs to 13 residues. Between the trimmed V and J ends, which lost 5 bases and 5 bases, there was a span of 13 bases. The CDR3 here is CASSAGQRNEQYF. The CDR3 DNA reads TGTGCCAGCAGCGCGGGACAGCGTAACGAGCAGTACTTC.

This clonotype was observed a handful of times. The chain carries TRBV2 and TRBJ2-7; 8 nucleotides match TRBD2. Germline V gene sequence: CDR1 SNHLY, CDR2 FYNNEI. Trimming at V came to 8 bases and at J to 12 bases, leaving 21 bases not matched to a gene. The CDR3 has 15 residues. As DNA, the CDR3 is TGTGCCAGCTCACCAGCGCCGGGACTAGACTCTCGGGCGTACTTC. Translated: CASSPAPGLDSRAYF.

The CDR3 protein is CASSPRLVRNTGELFF. The CDR3 nucleotides are TGTGCCAGCAGCCCGCGACTAGTGCGAAACACCGGGGAGCTGTTTTTT. The chain carries TRBV9 and TRBJ2-2; a possible D gene is TRBD2 (6 bases). In germline, CDR1 is SGDLS, CDR2 YYNGEE. Between the trimmed V and J ends, which lost 4 bases and 2 bases, there was a span of 15 bases. There are 16 residues in the CDR3.

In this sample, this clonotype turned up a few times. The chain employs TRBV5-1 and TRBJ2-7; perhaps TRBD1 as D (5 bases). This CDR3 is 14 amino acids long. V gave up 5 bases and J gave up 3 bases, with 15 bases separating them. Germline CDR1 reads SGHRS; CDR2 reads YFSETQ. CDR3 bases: TGCGCCAGCAGTCAGGACACGCAGAGCTACGAGCAGTACTTC. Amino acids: CASSQDTQSYEQYF.

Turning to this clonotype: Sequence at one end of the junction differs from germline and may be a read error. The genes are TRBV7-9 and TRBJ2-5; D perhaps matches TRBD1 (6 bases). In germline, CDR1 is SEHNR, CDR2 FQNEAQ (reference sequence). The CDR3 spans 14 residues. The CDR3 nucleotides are TGTGCCAGCAGTTTAGCGATGGACAGAGAGACCCAGTACTTC. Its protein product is CASSLAMDRETQYF.

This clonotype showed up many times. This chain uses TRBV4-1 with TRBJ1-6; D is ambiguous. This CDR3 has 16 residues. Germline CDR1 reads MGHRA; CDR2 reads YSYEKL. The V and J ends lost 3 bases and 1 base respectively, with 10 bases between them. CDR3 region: CASSQDDTSYNSPLHF. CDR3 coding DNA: TGCGCCAGCAGCCAGGACGACACTTCCTATAATTCACCCCTCCACTTT.

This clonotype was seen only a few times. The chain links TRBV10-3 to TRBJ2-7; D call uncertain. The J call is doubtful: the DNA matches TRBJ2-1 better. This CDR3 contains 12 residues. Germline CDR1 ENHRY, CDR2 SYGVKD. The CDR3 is CAISEGPGEQFF. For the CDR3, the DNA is TGTGCCATCAGTGAGGGACCGGGTGAGCAGTTCTTC.

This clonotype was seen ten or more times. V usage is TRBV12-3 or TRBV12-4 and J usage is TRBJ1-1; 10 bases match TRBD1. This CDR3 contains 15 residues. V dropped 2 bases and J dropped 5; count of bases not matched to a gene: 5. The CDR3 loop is CASSLLDRGSTEAFF. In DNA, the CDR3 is TGTGCCAGCAGTTTATTGGACAGGGGGTCTACTGAAGCTTTCTTT.

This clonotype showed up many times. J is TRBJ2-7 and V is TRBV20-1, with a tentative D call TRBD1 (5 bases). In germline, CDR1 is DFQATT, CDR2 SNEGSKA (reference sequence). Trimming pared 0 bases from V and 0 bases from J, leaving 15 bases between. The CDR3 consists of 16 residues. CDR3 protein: CSARDRIGASSYEQYF. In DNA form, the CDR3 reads TGCAGTGCTAGAGACCGCATAGGGGCGAGCTCCTACGAGCAGTACTTC.

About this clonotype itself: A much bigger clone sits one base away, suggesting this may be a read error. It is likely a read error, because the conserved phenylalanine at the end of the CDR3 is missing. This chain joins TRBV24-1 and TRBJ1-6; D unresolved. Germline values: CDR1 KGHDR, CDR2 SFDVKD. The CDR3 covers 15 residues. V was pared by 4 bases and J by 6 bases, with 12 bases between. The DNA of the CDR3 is TGTGCCACCAGTGAAATGACGGCCTTTAATTCACCCCTCCACTCT. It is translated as CATSEMTAFNSPLHS.

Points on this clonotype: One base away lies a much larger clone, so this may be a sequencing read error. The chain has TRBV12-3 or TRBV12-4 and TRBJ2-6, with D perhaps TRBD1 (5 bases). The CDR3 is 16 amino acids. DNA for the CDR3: TGTGCCGGCAGTCCGACGCAGGGCGGTGGGGCCAACGTCCTGACTTTC. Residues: CAGSPTQGGGANVLTF.

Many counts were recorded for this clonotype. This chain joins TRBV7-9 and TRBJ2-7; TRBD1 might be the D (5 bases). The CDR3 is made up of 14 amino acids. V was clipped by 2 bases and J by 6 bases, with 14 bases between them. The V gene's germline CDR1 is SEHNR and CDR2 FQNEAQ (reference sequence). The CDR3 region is CASSLPTGVVEQYF. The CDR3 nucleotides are TGTGCCAGCAGCTTACCCACAGGCGTTGTCGAGCAGTACTTC.

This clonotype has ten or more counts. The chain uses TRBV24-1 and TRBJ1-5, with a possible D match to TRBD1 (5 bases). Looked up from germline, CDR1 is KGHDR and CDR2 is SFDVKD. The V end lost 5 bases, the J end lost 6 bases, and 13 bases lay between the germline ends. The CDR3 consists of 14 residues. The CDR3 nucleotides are TGTGCCACCAGTGCTGCAGGACATGGTCAGCCCCAGCATTTT. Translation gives CATSAAGHGQPQHF.

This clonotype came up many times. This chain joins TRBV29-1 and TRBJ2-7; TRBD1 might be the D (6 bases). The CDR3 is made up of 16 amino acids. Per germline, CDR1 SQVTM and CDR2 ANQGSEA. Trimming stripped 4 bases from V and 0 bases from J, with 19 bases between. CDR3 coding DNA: TGCAGCGTTGGAGGTCTTGTCGAGGACAGCTCCTACGAGCAGTACTTC. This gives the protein CSVGGLVEDSSYEQYF.

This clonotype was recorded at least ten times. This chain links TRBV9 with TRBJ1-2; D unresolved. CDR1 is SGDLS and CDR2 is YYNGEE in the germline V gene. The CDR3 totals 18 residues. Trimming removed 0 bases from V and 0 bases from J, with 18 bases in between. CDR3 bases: TGTGCCAGCAGCGTAGGAGCCTCACTCATCTCTTCTAACTATGGCTACACCTTC. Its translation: CASSVGASLISSNYGYTF.

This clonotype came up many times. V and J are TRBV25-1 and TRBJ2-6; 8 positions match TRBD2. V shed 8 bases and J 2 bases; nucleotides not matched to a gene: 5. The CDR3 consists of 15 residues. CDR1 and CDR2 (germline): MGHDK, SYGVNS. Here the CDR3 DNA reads TGTGCCAGCTCGGGGGGGACCGCTGGGGCCAACGTCCTGACTTTC. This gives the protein CASSGGTAGANVLTF.

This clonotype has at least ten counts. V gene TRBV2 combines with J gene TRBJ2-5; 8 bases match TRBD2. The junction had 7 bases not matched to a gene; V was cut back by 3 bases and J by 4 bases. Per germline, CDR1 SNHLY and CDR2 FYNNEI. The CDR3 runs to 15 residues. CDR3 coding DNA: TGTGCCAGCAGTGACGGGGCGGGAGGCGGAGAGACCCAGTACTTC. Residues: CASSDGAGGGETQYF.

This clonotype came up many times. The CDR3 coding sequence is TGTGCCAGTAGTGCCGAAACAGGGTACTACGAGCAGTACTTC. It encodes CASSAETGYYEQYF. The chain couples TRBV19 to TRBJ2-7; D is perhaps TRBD1 (6 bases). Germline CDR1 is LNHDA and CDR2 is SQIVND (reference sequence). Trimming took 5 bases from V and 3 from J, leaving 14 bases between them. The CDR3 covers 14 residues.

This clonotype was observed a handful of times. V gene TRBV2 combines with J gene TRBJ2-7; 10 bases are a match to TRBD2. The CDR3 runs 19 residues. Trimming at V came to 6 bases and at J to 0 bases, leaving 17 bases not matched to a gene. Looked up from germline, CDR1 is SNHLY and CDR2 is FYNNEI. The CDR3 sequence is CASSQGQPGLARTSYEQYF. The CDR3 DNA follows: TGTGCCAGCAGCCAAGGCCAACCGGGACTAGCGAGAACCTCCTACGAGCAGTACTTC.

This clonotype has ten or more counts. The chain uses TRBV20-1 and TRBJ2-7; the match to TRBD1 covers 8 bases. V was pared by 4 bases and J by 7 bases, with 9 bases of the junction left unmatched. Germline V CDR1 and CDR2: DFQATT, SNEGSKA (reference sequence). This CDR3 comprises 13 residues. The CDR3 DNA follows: TGCAGTGCTAAAGGGACAGGTCCGAGGGAGCAGTACTTC. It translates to CSAKGTGPREQYF.